These T cell receptor beta chains were read from a single sample in a study of T cell changes during pregnancy in multiple sclerosis. Here immunoSEQ multiplex PCR was the method, and the copy in TCRdb shows in-frame clones only, minus some. The sample carries tens of thousands of clones, about 85% recorded once. The starting material was CD4+ T cells from peripheral blood mononuclear cells, obtained in the second trimester of pregnancy. These TCRs come from a female donor with multiple sclerosis, enrolled in a pregnancy study. The CDR3 runs from the conserved cysteine through the conserved F or W. A D gene is named only where the DNA matches it firmly. Size is omitted from some rows. Given values are once, few, many or a class for expanded clones.

j_call	d_call	v_call	clone_size	cdr3_aa	cdr3_nt
TRBJ2-2	-	TRBV2	-	CASVEGTGELFF	TGTGCCAGCGTCGAGGGAACCGGGGAGCTGTTTTTT
TRBJ2-1	TRBD2	TRBV7-3	-	CASSWSSGRSNEQFF	TGTGCCAGCAGCTGGAGTAGCGGGAGAAGCAATGAGCAGTTCTTC
TRBJ1-1	-	TRBV6-5	-	CASNLIQGTEAFF	TGTGCCAGCAATTTAATCCAGGGCACTGAAGCTTTCTTT
TRBJ2-3	TRBD1	TRBV6-4	-	CASGQGPTDTQYF	TGTGCCAGCGGACAGGGTCCCACAGATACGCAGTATTTT
TRBJ2-5	-	TRBV7-2	-	CASSFSQQETQYF	TGTGCCAGCAGCTTTTCCCAGCAAGAGACCCAGTACTTC
TRBJ2-5	-	TRBV5-5	-	CASSLGVETAQYF	TGTGCCAGCAGCTTGGGGGTGGAGACGGCCCAGTACTTC
TRBJ2-6	-	TRBV5-4	-	CASYRAGANVLTF	TGTGCCAGCTACCGGGCTGGGGCCAACGTCCTGACTTTC
TRBJ2-6	-	TRBV19	-	CASSIEGSSGANVLTF	TGTGCCAGTAGTATAGAGGGCAGCTCTGGGGCCAACGTCCTGACTTTC
TRBJ2-7	-	TRBV13	-	CASGYRGHGGEQYF	TGTGCCAGCGGCTACCGGGGGCACGGGGGGGAGCAGTACTTC
TRBJ2-2	TRBD2	TRBV7-8	once	CASSPSGIRELFF	TGTGCCAGCAGCCCGAGCGGGATTCGGGAGCTGTTTTTT
TRBJ1-5	TRBD1	TRBV18	-	CASSPGTDNQPQHF	TGTGCCAGCTCACCCGGGACAGATAATCAGCCCCAGCATTTT
TRBJ2-1	-	TRBV7-8	-	CASSPRTATIFYNEQFF	TGTGCCAGCAGCCCTCGGACAGCCACCATATTCTACAATGAGCAGTTCTTC
TRBJ2-3	TRBD2	TRBV7-9	-	CASSLPATSGRTDTQYF	TGTGCCAGCAGCTTACCAGCGACTAGCGGGAGAACAGATACGCAGTATTTT
TRBJ1-1	TRBD1	TRBV5-1	few	CASSPQGKSTEAFF	TGCGCCAGCAGCCCACAGGGGAAGAGCACTGAAGCTTTCTTT
TRBJ1-2	-	TRBV7-2	-	CASSLRPGGTFTF	TGTGCCAGCAGCTTAAGGCCCGGGGGAACCTTCACCTTC
TRBJ2-1	TRBD1	TRBV10-3	-	CAISRSLSGQTNEQFF	TGTGCCATCAGTCGTTCTCTATCGGGACAGACTAATGAGCAGTTCTTC
TRBJ2-7	TRBD2	TRBV28	-	CASSLGLAGGREQYF	TGTGCCAGCAGTTTGGGGCTAGCGGGAGGTCGCGAGCAGTACTTC
TRBJ2-4	-	TRBV5-5	-	CASSLGGLRREGYF	TGTGCCAGCAGCTTGGGGGGGCTCCGACGAGAAGGGTACTTC
TRBJ2-3	TRBD2	TRBV7-3	-	CASSLTPASGTDTQYF	TGTGCCAGCAGCTTAACACCCGCTAGCGGAACAGATACGCAGTATTTT
TRBJ2-6	TRBD1	TRBV10-3	-	CAISDSPGGRPGANVLTF	TGTGCCATCAGTGACTCGCCAGGGGGACGCCCTGGGGCCAACGTCCTGACTTTC
TRBJ2-2	-	TRBV5-1	-	CAPRDGGRIRSGELFF	TGCGCCCCCAGGGACGGGGGGCGGATTCGGTCCGGGGAGCTGTTTTTT
TRBJ2-1	TRBD2	TRBV9	once	CASSEKLAGGLMSSYNEQFF	TGTGCCAGCAGCGAAAAACTAGCGGGAGGTCTTATGAGCTCCTACAATGAGCAGTTCTTC
TRBJ2-1	TRBD2	TRBV5-1	-	CASSLEASGRYNEQFF	TGCGCCAGCAGCTTGGAGGCTAGCGGGCGTTACAATGAGCAGTTCTTC
TRBJ2-5	TRBD2	TRBV6-1	-	CASSERAGTSGSNQETQYF	TGTGCCAGCAGTGAAAGGGCTGGGACTAGCGGGAGCAATCAAGAGACCCAGTACTTC
TRBJ2-1	-	TRBV14	-	CASSHIQSTYNEQFF	TGTGCCAGCAGCCATATACAGTCCACCTACAATGAGCAGTTCTTC
TRBJ1-6	-	TRBV6-1	-	CASAWGQTNSPLHF	TGTGCCAGCGCCTGGGGACAAACTAATTCACCCCTCCACTTT
TRBJ2-1	TRBD2	TRBV2	-	CASTEREGRNEQFF	TGTGCCAGCACCGAGCGGGAGGGCCGCAATGAGCAGTTCTTC
TRBJ2-3	-	TRBV19	-	CASRALSTDTQYF	TGTGCCAGTAGAGCCCTTAGCACAGATACGCAGTATTTT
TRBJ2-5	TRBD1	TRBV5-1	-	CASSLFWSDKVGTGEQETQYF	TGCGCCAGCAGCTTGTTTTGGTCGGATAAGGTTGGGACAGGGGAACAAGAGACCCAGTACTTC
TRBJ2-5	-	TRBV11-2	-	CASSPGGRNQETQYF	TGTGCCAGCAGCCCCGGGGGTCGGAACCAAGAGACCCAGTACTTC
TRBJ2-6	-	TRBV7-8	-	CASSLQVQGTRSGANVLTF	TGTGCCAGCAGCTTACAGGTCCAGGGAACCCGCTCTGGGGCCAACGTCCTGACTTTC
TRBJ1-2	TRBD1	TRBV2	-	CASTIGTGEVYGYTF	TGTGCCAGCACCATCGGGACAGGGGAAGTCTATGGCTACACCTTC
TRBJ1-4	TRBD1	TRBV4-2	-	CASSLYLNRGEKLFF	TGTGCCAGCAGCCTTTATCTCAACAGGGGTGAAAAACTGTTTTTT
TRBJ1-1	-	TRBV30	few	CAWSVGVMNTEAFF	TGTGCCTGGAGTGTAGGGGTCATGAACACTGAAGCTTTCTTT
TRBJ2-5	TRBD1	TRBV2	-	CASITGGWETQYF	TGTGCCAGCATTACAGGGGGGTGGGAGACCCAGTACTTC
TRBJ2-1	TRBD1	TRBV23-1	once	CASTHRGSYNEQFF	TGCGCCAGCACCCACAGGGGTTCCTACAATGAGCAGTTCTTC
TRBJ2-1	-	TRBV9	-	CASSATPQPYNEQFF	TGTGCCAGCAGCGCGACTCCCCAGCCCTACAATGAGCAGTTCTTC
TRBJ2-3	-	TRBV5-1	-	CASKEGQSTDTQYF	TGCGCCAGCAAGGAGGGGCAGAGCACAGATACGCAGTATTTT
TRBJ1-3	-	TRBV11-2	-	CASSLAYPLSGNTIYF	TGTGCCAGCAGCTTAGCGTATCCTCTTTCTGGAAACACCATATATTTT
TRBJ2-2	TRBD2	TRBV18	once	CASSVRAERGLVGPGELFF	TGTGCCAGCTCAGTGCGAGCGGAGAGAGGACTAGTTGGTCCCGGGGAGCTGTTTTTT
TRBJ2-7	TRBD1	TRBV7-2	-	CASSPRQGQGYEQYF	TGTGCCAGCAGCCCCCGCCAGGGACAGGGTTACGAGCAGTACTTC